This T cell receptor (beta chain) was sequenced for a study of blood T cell repertoires in COVID-19. Living in about two dozen US areas, the participants were between roughly 18 and 89 years of age. The data were produced by immunoSEQ multiplex PCR, yet TCRdb's version contains in-frame clones alone and is incomplete. Here the sample spans under 200,000 clones, roughly 88% being singletons. The V and J ends lost 6 bases and 0 bases, in that order; junction bases with no gene match: 5. The CDR3 sequence is 15 residues long. CDR1 MNHEY and CDR2 SVGAGI come from the germline V gene. This receptor was taken from a man in his forties or fifties with acute COVID-19. Material for sequencing was PBMCs or T cells enriched from blood (not recorded which). The chain links TRBV6-5 to TRBJ1-3, with 7 positions matching TRBD1. In DNA form, the CDR3 reads TGTGCCAGCAGCACGGGACAGTTCTCTGGAAACACCATATATTTT. It translates to CASSTGQFSGNTIYF.